The 10 T cell receptor beta chains listed next were all sequenced from one sample in a study of blood T cell repertoires in COVID-19. The method was immunoSEQ multiplex PCR; TCRdb's version includes in-frame clones alone and lacks a portion of them. The sample has around 140,000 clones, around 88% seen once. The sequencing input was peripheral blood. All receptors come from a human donor in a cohort sampled during active COVID-19.

The rearrangement links TRBV9 to TRBJ2-3; D not certain. V dropped 2 bases and J dropped 6 bases, with 10 bases sitting between them. Germline CDR1 and CDR2: SGDLS and YYNGEE. There are 13 residues in the CDR3. CDR3 sequence reads: CASSVPGKDTQYF. In nucleotides, the CDR3 is TGTGCCAGCAGCGTCCCCGGTAAGGATACGCAGTATTTT.

For this clone: The sample carries other DNA sequences with the same CDR3. The chain has TRBV5-4 and TRBJ2-7; 9 nucleotides line up with TRBD2. Germline V gives CDR1 SGHNT, CDR2 YYREEE (reference sequence). J was trimmed by 2 bases and V by 4 bases; bases with no gene match: 7. The CDR3 is 15 residues long. The CDR3 reads CASSPGLAGTYEQYF. The CDR3 nucleotides are TGTGCCAGCAGCCCGGGACTAGCTGGGACCTACGAGCAGTACTTC.

The DNA of the CDR3 is TGTGCCAGCAGCTTGTTGGGCAGGGGGAGCACAGATACGCAGTATTTT. Residues: CASSLLGRGSTDTQYF. This rearrangement joins TRBV7-2 to TRBJ2-3; TRBD1 matches at 7 bases. The germline gives CDR1 SGHTA, CDR2 FQGNSA. V lost 3 bases to trimming and J lost 0 bases; unmatched junction nucleotides: 6. This CDR3 region has 16 residues.

J is TRBJ2-3 and V is TRBV27, with D perhaps TRBD1 (6 bases). CDR3 length: 14 residues. V lost 4 bases and J lost 3, with 11 bases in between. CDR1 is MNHEY, CDR2 SMNVEV, per germline (reference sequence). The CDR3 loop reads CASSSGVRTDTQYF. CDR3 DNA: TGTGCCAGCAGTTCAGGGGTAAGGACAGATACGCAGTATTTT.

The chain couples TRBV6-5 to TRBJ1-5; D possibly corresponds to TRBD1 (6 bases). V lost 0 bases, J lost 4 bases, and 10 bases lay in between. Germline V lookup: CDR1 MNHEY, CDR2 SVGAGI. This CDR3 comprises 15 residues. The CDR3, as DNA: TGTGCCAGCAGTTACTCGACAGGAGGAAATCAGCCCCAGCATTTT. It codes for CASSYSTGGNQPQHF.

V usage is TRBV19 and J usage is TRBJ2-1; D is uncertain. The CDR3 runs to 12 residues. Germline assignment: CDR1 LNHDA and CDR2 SQIVND (reference sequence). V dropped 7 bases and J dropped 4 bases, with 8 bases sitting between them. In nucleotides, the CDR3 is TGTGCCAGTACAGCGAATTACAATGAGCAGTTCTTC. Residues: CASTANYNEQFF.

The rearrangement joins TRBV5-1 to TRBJ1-6, with 7 bases aligning to TRBD1. This CDR3 comprises 14 residues. V was clipped by 0 bases and J by 9 bases; unmatched bases: 3. Germline CDR1 is SGHRS and CDR2 is YFSETQ. The CDR3 is CASSLVAGGSPLHF. In DNA, the CDR3 is TGCGCCAGCAGCTTGGTGGCAGGGGGTTCACCCCTCCACTTT.

In its sample, this clone was seen once. The J gene is TRBJ1-2, the V gene TRBV3-1 (or the pseudogene TRBV3-2), with 7 bases aligning to TRBD1. The CDR3 is made up of 13 amino acids. The J segment lost 9 bases and the V segment lost 1 base, leaving 5 bases of the junction unmatched. The germline V gene has CDR1 LGHDT and CDR2 YNNKEL (reference sequence). The CDR3 nucleotides are TGTGCCAGCAGCCAAGGACAGGGTGGGAGCTACACCTTC. Translated: CASSQGQGGSYTF.

The chain has TRBV6-5 and TRBJ1-3; D not resolved. The V gene's germline CDR1 is MNHEY and CDR2 SVGAGI. Trimming stripped 6 bases from V and 0 bases from J, with 12 bases between. The CDR3 is made up of 15 amino acids. The CDR3 is CASSATPLSGNTIYF. The DNA of the CDR3 is TGTGCCAGCAGCGCTACCCCCCTCTCTGGAAACACCATATATTTT.

The chain carries TRBV18 and TRBJ1-2, with 7 bases that match TRBD1. The CDR3 loop spans 13 amino acids. Per the germline V gene, CDR1 is KGHSH and CDR2 is LQKENI. The V segment lost 5 bases and the J segment 3 bases; nucleotides outside the gene matches: 3. CDR3 protein: CASSIGQDYGYTF. The DNA for the CDR3 is TGTGCCAGCTCAATTGGACAGGACTATGGCTACACCTTC.